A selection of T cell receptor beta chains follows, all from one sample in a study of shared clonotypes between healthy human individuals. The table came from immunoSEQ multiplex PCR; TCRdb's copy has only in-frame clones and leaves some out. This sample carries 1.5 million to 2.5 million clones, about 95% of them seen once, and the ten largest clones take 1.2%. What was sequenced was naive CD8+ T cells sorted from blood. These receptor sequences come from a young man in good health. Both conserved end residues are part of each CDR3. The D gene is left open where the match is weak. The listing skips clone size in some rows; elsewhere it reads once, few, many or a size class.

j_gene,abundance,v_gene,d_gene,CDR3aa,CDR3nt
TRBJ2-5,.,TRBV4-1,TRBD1,CASSQHRGFQETQYF,TGCGCCAGCAGCCAACACAGGGGGTTTCAAGAGACCCAGTACTTC
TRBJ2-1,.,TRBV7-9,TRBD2,CASSSSATSGRALDEQFF,TGTGCCAGCAGCTCCTCCGCGACTAGCGGGAGGGCCCTCGATGAGCAGTTCTTC
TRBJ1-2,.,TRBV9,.,CASSAGGGTYGYTF,TGTGCCAGCAGCGCCGGTGGGGGCACCTATGGCTACACCTTC
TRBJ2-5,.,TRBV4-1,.,CASSQETEAYGTQYF,TGCGCCAGCAGCCAAGAAACAGAGGCATATGGGACCCAGTACTTC
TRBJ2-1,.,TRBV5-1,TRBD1,CASSLTGTADNEQFF,TGCGCCAGCAGCTTGACCGGGACAGCCGACAATGAGCAGTTCTTC
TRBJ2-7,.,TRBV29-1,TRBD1,CSVVGQGGEQYF,TGCAGCGTTGTGGGACAGGGTGGTGAGCAGTACTTC
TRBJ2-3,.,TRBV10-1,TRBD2,CASSEAGGQDTQYF,TGCGCCAGCAGTGAAGCGGGAGGGCAAGATACGCAGTATTTT
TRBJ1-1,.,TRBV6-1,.,CASSEDLFSYNTEAFF,TGTGCCAGCAGTGAAGACTTGTTCAGCTATAACACTGAAGCTTTCTTT
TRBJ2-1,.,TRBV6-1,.,CASSDRDIYNEQFF,TGTGCCAGCAGTGACCGGGACATCTACAATGAGCAGTTCTTC
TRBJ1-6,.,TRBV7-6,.,CASSLAPDDGSPLHF,TGTGCCAGCAGCTTAGCCCCGGACGATGGTTCACCCCTCCACTTT
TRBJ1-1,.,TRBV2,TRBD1,CASSEAGGQGAEAFF,TGTGCCAGCAGTGAAGCGGGAGGACAGGGGGCAGAAGCTTTCTTT
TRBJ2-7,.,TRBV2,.,CASSEGGTAVYEQYF,TGTGCCAGCAGTGAAGGGGGAACCGCAGTTTACGAGCAGTACTTC
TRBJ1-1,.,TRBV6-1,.,CASSEWGHTEAFF,TGTGCCAGCAGTGAATGGGGGCATACTGAAGCTTTCTTT
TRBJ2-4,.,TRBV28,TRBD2,CASSPRLAGLDIQYF,TGTGCCAGCAGTCCCCGACTAGCGGGATTAGACATTCAGTACTTC
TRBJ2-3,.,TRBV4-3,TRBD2,CASSQDGAGGFTDTQYF,TGCGCCAGCAGCCAAGATGGTGCGGGAGGTTTCACAGATACGCAGTATTTT
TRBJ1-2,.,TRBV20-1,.,CSATPIGGYTF,TGCAGTGCTACCCCTATAGGCGGCTACACCTTC
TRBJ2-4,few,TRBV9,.,CASSVDGAAKNIQYF,TGTGCCAGCAGCGTAGACGGTGCAGCCAAAAACATTCAGTACTTC
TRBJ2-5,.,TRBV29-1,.,CSVLDRPQETQYF,TGCAGCGTCCTTGACAGACCCCAAGAGACCCAGTACTTC
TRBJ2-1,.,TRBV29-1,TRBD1,CSVMGQPISYNEQFF,TGCAGCGTTATGGGACAGCCCATCTCCTACAATGAGCAGTTCTTC
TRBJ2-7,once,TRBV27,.,CASSLSRGPSESSYEQYF,TGTGCCAGCAGTTTATCGCGCGGGCCAAGCGAGAGCTCCTACGAGCAGTACTTC
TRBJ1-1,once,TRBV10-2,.,CASSEPLNTEAFF,TGCGCCAGCAGTGAGCCGCTTAACACTGAAGCTTTCTTT
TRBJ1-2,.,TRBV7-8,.,CASSLAGSVYGYTF,TGTGCCAGCAGTCTAGCCGGCAGCGTCTATGGCTACACCTTC
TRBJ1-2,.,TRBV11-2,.,CASEDTNNYGYTF,TGTGCCAGCGAGGACACCAATAACTATGGCTACACCTTC
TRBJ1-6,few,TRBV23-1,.,CASISPLHF,TGCGCCAGCATATCCCCCCTCCACTTT
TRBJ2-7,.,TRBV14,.,CASSPLSLVGNEQYF,TGTGCCAGCAGCCCCCTGTCACTGGTTGGGAACGAGCAGTACTTC
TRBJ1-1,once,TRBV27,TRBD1,CASTVTGGVTEAFF,TGTGCCAGCACCGTTACAGGGGGAGTCACTGAAGCTTTCTTT
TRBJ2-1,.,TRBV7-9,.,CASSPGPYNEQFF,TGTGCCAGCAGCCCTGGGCCTTACAATGAGCAGTTCTTC
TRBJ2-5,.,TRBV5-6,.,CASSCPGQGAGAQETQYF,TGTGCCAGCAGCTGCCCGGGACAAGGGGCAGGAGCTCAAGAGACCCAGTACTTC
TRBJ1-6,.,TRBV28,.,CASSRSSYNSPLHF,TGTGCCAGCAGTAGGAGCTCCTATAATTCACCCCTCCACTTT
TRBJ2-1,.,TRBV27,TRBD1,CASSLGTGLYNEQFF,TGTGCCAGCAGTCTTGGGACAGGTCTATACAATGAGCAGTTCTTC